A single sample is the source of the 20 T cell receptor beta chains below, sequenced in a study of blood T cell repertoires in COVID-19 (dated by TCRdb to the early 2020s). The library was prepared using the immunoSEQ multiplex PCR assay. Entries here come from immuneACCESS through TCRdb and include only in-frame sequences with V and J called. Some clones fail to appear in such tables; in the studies checked, an unresolved V gene covers under half of the shortfall, and the cause of the remainder is unknown. The sample includes some 150,000 clones, with less than 90% observed a single time. Of the sample, approximately 5.7% is held by the ten largest clones. Input material: PBMCs or T cells enriched from blood (not recorded which). Source of these receptors: a woman aged 50 to 65 who had been exposed to COVID-19.

This rearrangement joins TRBV7-2 to TRBJ2-1, with 13 bases matching TRBD2. The CDR3 sequence is 15 residues long. Germline trimming cut 5 bases from V and 9 bases from J; bases unmatched to any gene: 7. Germline CDR1 reads SGHTA; CDR2 reads FQGNSA. CDR3 loop: CASSRLAGGRGEQFF. CDR3 DNA sequence: TGTGCCAGCAGCAGACTAGCGGGAGGAAGGGGTGAGCAGTTCTTC.

This clone was recorded once. CDR3 DNA: TGTGCCAGCAGCTTCAGCGGGGGCCTTCGGGACAATGAGCAGTTCTTC. This sequence encodes CASSFSGGLRDNEQFF. The V call is TRBV7-9, the J call TRBJ2-1; 8 bases align to TRBD2. Germline CDR1 SEHNR, CDR2 FQNEAQ (reference sequence). The CDR3 has 16 residues. The J segment lost 5 bases and the V segment lost 3 bases, leaving 9 bases of the junction unmatched.

The chain joins TRBV5-1 to TRBJ2-1; D remains unclear. This CDR3 has 14 residues. The germline CDR1 and CDR2 sequences are SGHRS and YFSETQ. V was shortened by 0 bases and J by 7 bases, with 11 bases between the two germline ends. DNA for the CDR3: TGCGCCAGCAGCTTGGACCCTACCGTTAATGAGCAGTTCTTC. It codes for CASSLDPTVNEQFF. Combining the CDR3 with reference TRBV5-1 and TRBJ2-1 gives the whole variable domain KAGVTQTPRYLIKTRGQQVTLSCSPISGHRSVSWYQQTPGQGLQFLFEYFSETQRNKGNFPGRFSGRQFSNSRSEMNVSTLELGDSALYLCASSLDPTVNEQFFGPGTRLTVL.

V gene TRBV5-1 combines with J gene TRBJ2-5; maybe TRBD2 (6 bases). The CDR3 has 13 residues. Germline V gene data show CDR1 as SGHRS and CDR2 as YFSETQ. V gave up 0 bases and J gave up 5 bases, with 8 bases separating them. The CDR3 sequence: CASSLGRGETQYF. In nucleotides, the CDR3 is TGCGCCAGCAGCTTGGGCCGGGGGGAGACCCAGTACTTC.

This clone occurred a few times. V and J are TRBV5-1 and TRBJ2-1, with 11 bases fitting TRBD2. V gave up 0 bases and J gave up 9 bases; unmatched junction bases: 11. The CDR3 runs 17 residues. CDR1 and CDR2 from the germline V gene are SGHRS and YFSETQ. This chain's CDR3 is CASSLAVTSGSLSEQFF. The CDR3 bases are TGCGCCAGCAGCTTGGCAGTCACTAGCGGGAGCCTAAGTGAGCAGTTCTTC.

This clone was observed a handful of times. The rearrangement joins TRBV2 to TRBJ2-3, with D maybe TRBD2 (6 bases). Germline V CDR1 and CDR2: SNHLY, FYNNEI. V lost 6 bases, J lost 2 bases, and 21 bases lay in between. The CDR3 is made up of 17 amino acids. Here the CDR3 DNA reads TGTGCCAGCAGCCCCTCGGGGCGGGGCTTCTTCACAGATACGCAGTATTTT. As protein: CASSPSGRGFFTDTQYF.

This clone was seen only once. The V and J genes are TRBV29-1 and TRBJ2-7; D call uncertain. The length of the CDR3 is 13 residues. Germline CDR1 is SQVTM and CDR2 is ANQGSEA. V lost 6 bases and J 6 bases, leaving 18 bases between the germline ends. The CDR3 nucleotides are TGCAGCGTAATACTCCGCCGGGTGCGCGAGCAGTACTTC. This gives the protein CSVILRRVREQYF.

J is TRBJ2-1 and V is TRBV7-8; 7 bases line up with TRBD1. Germline V CDR1 and CDR2: SGHVS, FQNEAQ. CDR3 length: 16 amino acids. The junction had 12 bases not matched to a gene; V was cut back by 6 bases and J by 4 bases. The CDR3 reads CASSLRQGPLYNEQFF. CDR3 in DNA: TGTGCCAGCAGTCTGCGACAGGGCCCGTTATACAATGAGCAGTTCTTC.

This rearrangement joins TRBV7-6 to TRBJ1-2; D is uncertain. CDR3 length equals 15 residues. Germline CDR1 reads SGHVS; CDR2 reads FNYEAQ. The ends were cut back, 1 base at V and 7 bases at J, with 16 bases in the middle. CDR3 DNA sequence: TGTGCCAGCAGCTTAGAAGCGGAGGTGGAGGCTGGCTACACCTTC. This codes for CASSLEAEVEAGYTF. Looking up the rest from reference TRBV7-6 and TRBJ1-2 gives the full variable domain: GAGVSQSPRYKVTKRGQDVALRCDPISGHVSLYWYRQALGQGPEFLTYFNYEAQQDKSGLPNDRFSAERPEGSISTLTIQRTEQRDSAMYRCASSLEAEVEAGYTFGSGTRLTVV.

V gene TRBV2 combines with J gene TRBJ1-3; D unclear. Trimming took 2 bases from V and 4 from J, leaving 12 bases between them. Germline loops: CDR1 SNHLY, CDR2 FYNNEI. The CDR3 consists of 15 residues. For the CDR3, the DNA is TGTGCCAGCAGTGAAACCGTGGCCGCCGGAAACACCATATATTTT. Encoded protein: CASSETVAAGNTIYF. Full variable domain (outside the CDR3, taken from reference TRBV2 and TRBJ1-3): EPEVTQTPSHQVTQMGQEVILRCVPISNHLYFYWYRQILGQKVEFLVSFYNNEISEKSEIFDDQFSVERPDGSNFTLKIRSTKLEDSAMYFCASSETVAAGNTIYFGEGSWLTVV.

The chain joins TRBV5-4 to TRBJ2-7; perhaps TRBD2 as D (5 bases). The ends were cut back, 4 bases at V and 6 bases at J, with 11 bases in the middle. The germline V gene has CDR1 SGHNT and CDR2 YYREEE (reference sequence). The CDR3 is 12 amino acids. CDR3 sequence: CASSPDRGEQYF. The DNA of the CDR3 is TGTGCCAGCAGCCCAGACCGGGGCGAGCAGTACTTC. Complete variable domain (other parts from reference TRBV5-4 and TRBJ2-7): ETGVTQSPTHLIKTRGQQVTLRCSSQSGHNTVSWYQQALGQGPQFIFQYYREEENGRGNFPPRFSGLQFPNYSSELNVNALELDDSALYLCASSPDRGEQYFGPGTRLTVT.

CDR3 loop: CASIASGGVYNEQFF. The CDR3 nucleotides read TGTGCCAGTATAGCTAGCGGGGGGGTCTACAATGAGCAGTTCTTC. The V and J genes are TRBV19 and TRBJ2-1; TRBD2 aligns across 12 bases. The CDR3 loop spans 15 amino acids. V shed 7 bases and J 3 bases; nucleotides not matched to a gene: 4. Germline V lookup: CDR1 LNHDA, CDR2 SQIVND (reference sequence).

The chain couples TRBV18 to TRBJ1-2; D may be TRBD1 (5 bases). This CDR3 is 15 amino acids long. With 3 bases removed from V and 6 bases from J, the gap between germline ends came to 17 bases. Germline V gene data show CDR1 as KGHSH and CDR2 as LQKENI. CDR3 amino acids: CASSPWTRNNDGYTF. Written as DNA, the CDR3 is TGTGCCAGCTCACCCTGGACAAGGAACAATGATGGCTACACCTTC.

V is TRBV27 and J is TRBJ1-2, with 7 bases aligning to TRBD1. The germline gives CDR1 MNHEY, CDR2 SMNVEV (reference sequence). V lost 3 bases to trimming and J lost 5 bases; unmatched junction nucleotides: 6. The CDR3 extends over 14 amino acids. CDR3: CASSLRQGLYGYTF. The CDR3 coding sequence is TGTGCCAGCAGTTTGAGACAGGGACTTTATGGCTACACCTTC.

This chain connects TRBV6-6 to TRBJ2-1, with a weak D call TRBD2 (7 bases). CDR3 length: 16 residues. The ends were cut back, 2 bases at V and 4 bases at J, with 15 bases in the middle. Germline V gene sequence: CDR1 MNHNY, CDR2 SVGAGI (reference sequence). CDR3 bases: TGTGCCAGCAGTTACGTTGCGGGGGCCAGATACAATGAGCAGTTCTTC. Its translation: CASSYVAGARYNEQFF.

The CDR3 DNA reads as TGTGCCAGTAGTATAAGGGCTCTAGCGGCGTTTTACGAGCAGTACTTC. The encoded protein is CASSIRALAAFYEQYF. The rearrangement uses TRBV19 and TRBJ2-7, with TRBD2 identical over 7 bases. CDR3 size: 16 residues. Germline V gives CDR1 LNHDA, CDR2 SQIVND (reference sequence). V was pared by 2 bases and J by 4 bases, with 11 bases of the junction left unmatched.

V usage is TRBV7-9 and J usage is TRBJ2-7; D is undetermined. The germline V gene has CDR1 SEHNR and CDR2 FQNEAQ (reference sequence). The CDR3 sequence is 13 residues long. Trimming stripped 1 base from V and 6 bases from J, with 10 bases between. CDR3 residues: CASSLVAVFEQYF. Written as DNA, the CDR3 is TGTGCCAGCAGCTTAGTGGCGGTATTCGAGCAGTACTTC.

The chain recombines TRBV5-5 with TRBJ2-1; 13 nucleotides match TRBD2. Germline V gene data show CDR1 as SGHKS and CDR2 as YYEKEE (reference sequence). The junction had 10 bases not matched to a gene; V was cut back by 4 bases and J by 6 bases. The CDR3 runs to 17 residues. The CDR3 DNA follows: TGTGCCAGCAGCGCGCGGAGGACTAGCGGGAGTATCAATGAGCAGTTCTTC. Its translation: CASSARRTSGSINEQFF.

The V call is TRBV2, the J call TRBJ1-5, with 9 bases matching TRBD1. This CDR3 region has 18 residues. Germline trimming cut 5 bases from V and 0 bases from J; bases unmatched to any gene: 11. CDR1 and CDR2 from the germline V gene are SNHLY and FYNNEI. DNA for the CDR3: TGTGCCAGCAGTAGACTGCAGGGACAGGGATCTAGCAATCAGCCCCAGCATTTT. Amino acids: CASSRLQGQGSSNQPQHF.

The gene calls are TRBV7-9 and TRBJ1-2, with a possible D match to TRBD1 (6 bases). The CDR3 loop spans 14 amino acids. Germline CDR1 and CDR2: SEHNR and FQNEAQ (reference sequence). Trimming stripped 7 bases from V and 7 bases from J, with 19 bases between. The CDR3 nucleotides are TGTGCCAGCACCAAAGACGGGGGGCTAGGTGGCTACACCTTC. It encodes CASTKDGGLGGYTF.